This paragraph covers one TCR beta chain sequence. No antigen is known for it. The data derive from a study of blood T cells in healthy people across ages. Primed by a sample-barcoded 5' primer and a J-beta primer mix, a second PCR proceeded for 7 to 11 cycles. Through a template-switch adaptor with 12 random nucleotides, each cDNA molecule received a tag. TCRdb used MiXCR to reprocess the 5' RACE reads, holding one entry per CDR3 protein. The sample consists of just under 750,000 distinct CDR3 sequences, about 20% of them appearing once. Study conclusions and caveats: There were more naive CD4+ cells and higher diversity in long-lived donors than in aged donors.

Each of the donors had roughly 9.7 milliliters of peripheral blood drawn into EDTA-treated Vacutainer tubes. Sequences were obtained from blood. The clonotype originates from a man aged 65-85 years in good health.

CDR3 bases: TGTGCCAGCAGTTACTCCGGGGCGGGGGGAGCACCTGGAAACACCATATATTTT. This codes for CASSYSGAGGAPGNTIYF. This chain joins TRBV6-5 and TRBJ1-3, with D perhaps TRBD1 (5 bases). The CDR3 totals 18 residues. CDR1 and CDR2 from the germline V gene are MNHEY and SVGAGI. V gave up 0 bases and J gave up 2 bases, with 17 bases separating them.